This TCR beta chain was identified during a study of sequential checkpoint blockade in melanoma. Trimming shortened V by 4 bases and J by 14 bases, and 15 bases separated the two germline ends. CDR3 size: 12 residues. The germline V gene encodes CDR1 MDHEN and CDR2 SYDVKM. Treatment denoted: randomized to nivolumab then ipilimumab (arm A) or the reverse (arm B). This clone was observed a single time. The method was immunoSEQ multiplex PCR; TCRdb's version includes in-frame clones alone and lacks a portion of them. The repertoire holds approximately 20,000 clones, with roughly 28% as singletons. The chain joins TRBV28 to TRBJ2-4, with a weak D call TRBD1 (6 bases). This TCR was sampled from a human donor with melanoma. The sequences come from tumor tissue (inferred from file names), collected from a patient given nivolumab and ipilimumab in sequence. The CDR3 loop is CASSSNREREYF. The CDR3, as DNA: TGTGCCAGCAGTTCAAACAGGGAGAGAGAGTACTTC.